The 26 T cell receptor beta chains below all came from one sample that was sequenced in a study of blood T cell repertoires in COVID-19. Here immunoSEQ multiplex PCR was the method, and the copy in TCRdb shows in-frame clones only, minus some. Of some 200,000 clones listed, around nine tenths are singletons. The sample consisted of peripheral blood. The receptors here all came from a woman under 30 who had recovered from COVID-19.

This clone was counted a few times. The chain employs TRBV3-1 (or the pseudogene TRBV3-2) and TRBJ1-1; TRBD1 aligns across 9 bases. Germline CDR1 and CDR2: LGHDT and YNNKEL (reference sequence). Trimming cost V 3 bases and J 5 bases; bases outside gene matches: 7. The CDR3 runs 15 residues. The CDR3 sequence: CASSQLGTGKTEAFF. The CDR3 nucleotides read TGTGCCAGCAGCCAGCTAGGGACAGGGAAGACTGAAGCTTTCTTT.

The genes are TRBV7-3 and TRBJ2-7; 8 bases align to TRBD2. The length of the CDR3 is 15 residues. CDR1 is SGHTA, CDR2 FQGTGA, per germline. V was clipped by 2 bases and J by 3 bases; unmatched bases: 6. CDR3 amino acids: CASSLAAGENYEQYF. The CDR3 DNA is TGTGCCAGCAGCTTAGCAGCGGGGGAAAACTACGAGCAGTACTTC.

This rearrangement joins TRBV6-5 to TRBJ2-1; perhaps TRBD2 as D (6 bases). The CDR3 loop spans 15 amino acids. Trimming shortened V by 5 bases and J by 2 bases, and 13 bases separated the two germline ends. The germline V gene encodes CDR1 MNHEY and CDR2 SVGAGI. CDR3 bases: TGTGCCAGCAGTCCCTCGGCTAGCGCCTACAATGAGCAGTTCTTC. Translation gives CASSPSASAYNEQFF.

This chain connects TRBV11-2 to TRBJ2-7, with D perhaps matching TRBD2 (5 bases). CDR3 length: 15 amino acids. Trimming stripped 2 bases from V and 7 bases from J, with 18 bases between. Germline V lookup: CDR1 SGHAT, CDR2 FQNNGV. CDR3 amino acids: CASSLSRTGVREQYF. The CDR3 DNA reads TGTGCCAGCAGCTTATCCCGGACCGGGGTTAGAGAGCAGTACTTC.

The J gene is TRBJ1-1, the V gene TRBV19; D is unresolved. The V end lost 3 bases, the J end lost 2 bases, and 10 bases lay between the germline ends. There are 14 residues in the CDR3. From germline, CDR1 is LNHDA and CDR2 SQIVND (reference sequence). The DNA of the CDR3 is TGTGCCAGTAGTATTTCGGAGGGCAACACTGAAGCTTTCTTT. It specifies CASSISEGNTEAFF. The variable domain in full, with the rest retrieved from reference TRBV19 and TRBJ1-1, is DGGITQSPKYLFRKEGQNVTLSCEQNLNHDAMYWYRQDPGQGLRLIYYSQIVNDFQKGDIAEGYSVSREKKESFPLTVTSAQKNPTAFYLCASSISEGNTEAFFGQGTRLTVV.

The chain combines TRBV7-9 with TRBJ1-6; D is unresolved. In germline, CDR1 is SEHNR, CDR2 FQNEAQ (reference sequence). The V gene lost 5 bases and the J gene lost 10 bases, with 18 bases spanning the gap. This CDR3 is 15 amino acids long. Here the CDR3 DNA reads TGTGCCAGCAGCCCCTCTATGCGGGAACGATCACCCCTCCACTTT. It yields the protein CASSPSMRERSPLHF.

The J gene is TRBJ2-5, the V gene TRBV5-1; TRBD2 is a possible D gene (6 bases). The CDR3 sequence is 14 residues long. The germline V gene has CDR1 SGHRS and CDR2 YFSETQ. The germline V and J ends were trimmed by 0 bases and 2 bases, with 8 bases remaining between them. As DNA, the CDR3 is TGCGCCAGCAGCTTGGGGGGAGGACAAGAGACCCAGTACTTC. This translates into CASSLGGGQETQYF.

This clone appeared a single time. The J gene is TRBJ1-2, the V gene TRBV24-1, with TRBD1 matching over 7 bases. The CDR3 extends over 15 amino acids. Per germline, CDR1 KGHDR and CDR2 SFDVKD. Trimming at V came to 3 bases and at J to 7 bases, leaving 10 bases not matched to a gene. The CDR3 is CATSDTGSGGRGYTF. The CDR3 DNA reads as TGTGCCACCAGTGATACGGGATCAGGGGGACGTGGCTACACCTTC.

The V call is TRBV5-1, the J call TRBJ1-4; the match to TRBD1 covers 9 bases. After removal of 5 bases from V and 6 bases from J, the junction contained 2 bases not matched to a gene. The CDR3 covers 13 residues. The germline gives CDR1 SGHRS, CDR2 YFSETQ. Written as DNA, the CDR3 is TGCGCCAGCAGGCGGGACAGGGATGAAAAACTGTTTTTT. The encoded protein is CASRRDRDEKLFF.

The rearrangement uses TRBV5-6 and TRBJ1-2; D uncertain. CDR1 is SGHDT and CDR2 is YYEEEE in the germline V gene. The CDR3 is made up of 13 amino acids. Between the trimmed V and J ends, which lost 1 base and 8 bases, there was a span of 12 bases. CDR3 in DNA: TGTGCCAGCAGCTTGTCTGTCCTCGTCGGCTACACCTTC. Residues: CASSLSVLVGYTF.

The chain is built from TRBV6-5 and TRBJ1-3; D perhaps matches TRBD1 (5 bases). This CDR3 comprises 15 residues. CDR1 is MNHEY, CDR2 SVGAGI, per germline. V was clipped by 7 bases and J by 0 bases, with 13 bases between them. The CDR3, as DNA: TGTGCCAGCAAGGTAGGGGTCTACTCTGGAAACACCATATATTTT. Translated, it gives CASKVGVYSGNTIYF.

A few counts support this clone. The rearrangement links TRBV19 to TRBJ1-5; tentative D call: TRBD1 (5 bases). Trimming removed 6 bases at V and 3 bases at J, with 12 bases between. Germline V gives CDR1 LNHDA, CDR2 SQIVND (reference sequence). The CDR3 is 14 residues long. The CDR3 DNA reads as TGTGCCAGTAGCATGGACATGGCCAATCAGCCCCAGCATTTT. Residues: CASSMDMANQPQHF.

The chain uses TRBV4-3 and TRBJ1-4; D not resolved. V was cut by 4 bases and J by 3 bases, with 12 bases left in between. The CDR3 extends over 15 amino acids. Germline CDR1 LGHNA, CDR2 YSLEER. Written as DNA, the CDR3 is TGCGCCAGCAGCCCGGCGGGGTCGGCTAATGAAAAACTGTTTTTT. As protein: CASSPAGSANEKLFF.

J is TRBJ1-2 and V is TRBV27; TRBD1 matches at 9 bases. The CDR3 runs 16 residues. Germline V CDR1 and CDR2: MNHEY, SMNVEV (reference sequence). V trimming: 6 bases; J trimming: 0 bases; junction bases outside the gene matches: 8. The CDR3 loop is CASSYPGQGANYGYTF. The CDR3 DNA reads TGTGCCAGCAGCTATCCGGGACAGGGAGCTAACTATGGCTACACCTTC.

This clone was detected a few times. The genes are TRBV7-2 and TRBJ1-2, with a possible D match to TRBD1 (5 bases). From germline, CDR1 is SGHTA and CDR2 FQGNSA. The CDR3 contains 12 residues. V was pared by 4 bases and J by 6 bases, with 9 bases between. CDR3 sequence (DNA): TGTGCCAGCAGCTGGGTAGGGGATGGCTACACCTTC. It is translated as CASSWVGDGYTF.

The CDR3 region has the DNA TGTGCCAGCAGGATGATGGGCGGCACAGATACGCAGTATTTT. Protein sequence: CASRMMGGTDTQYF. The chain recombines TRBV7-2 with TRBJ2-3; D call uncertain. Germline loops: CDR1 SGHTA, CDR2 FQGNSA. V lost 6 bases and J lost 1, with 11 bases in between. This CDR3 spans 14 amino acids.

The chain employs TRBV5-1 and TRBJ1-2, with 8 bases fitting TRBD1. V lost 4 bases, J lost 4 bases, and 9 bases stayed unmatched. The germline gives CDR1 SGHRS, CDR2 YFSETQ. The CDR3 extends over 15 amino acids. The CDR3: CASSKDRAQGYGYTF. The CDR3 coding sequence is TGCGCCAGCAGCAAGGACAGGGCCCAAGGCTATGGCTACACCTTC.

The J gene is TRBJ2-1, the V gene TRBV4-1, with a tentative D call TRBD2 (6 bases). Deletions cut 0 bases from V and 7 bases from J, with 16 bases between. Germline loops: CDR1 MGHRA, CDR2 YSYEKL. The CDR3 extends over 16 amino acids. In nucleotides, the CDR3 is TGCGCCAGCAGCCAAGATATAAACGGGGGTTTAAATGAGCAGTTCTTC. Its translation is CASSQDINGGLNEQFF.

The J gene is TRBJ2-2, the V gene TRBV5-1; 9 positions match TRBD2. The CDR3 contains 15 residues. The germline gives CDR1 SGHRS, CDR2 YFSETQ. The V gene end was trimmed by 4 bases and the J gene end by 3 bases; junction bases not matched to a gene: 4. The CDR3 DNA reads TGCGCCAGCAGCCCGACTAGCGGTTACACCGGGGAGCTGTTTTTT. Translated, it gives CASSPTSGYTGELFF.

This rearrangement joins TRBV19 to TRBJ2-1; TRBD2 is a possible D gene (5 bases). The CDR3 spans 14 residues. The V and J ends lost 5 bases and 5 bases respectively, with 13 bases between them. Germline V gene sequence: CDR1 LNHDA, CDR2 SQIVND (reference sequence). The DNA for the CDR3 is TGTGCCAGTAGTCCCACTAGTGGTAACAATGAGCAGTTCTTC. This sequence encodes CASSPTSGNNEQFF.

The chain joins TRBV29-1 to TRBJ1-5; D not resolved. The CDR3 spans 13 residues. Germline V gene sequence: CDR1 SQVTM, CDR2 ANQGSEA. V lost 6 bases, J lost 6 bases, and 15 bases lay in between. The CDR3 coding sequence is TGCAGCGTAGCTCCGGGGTCGGGTCAGCCCCAGCATTTT. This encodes CSVAPGSGQPQHF.

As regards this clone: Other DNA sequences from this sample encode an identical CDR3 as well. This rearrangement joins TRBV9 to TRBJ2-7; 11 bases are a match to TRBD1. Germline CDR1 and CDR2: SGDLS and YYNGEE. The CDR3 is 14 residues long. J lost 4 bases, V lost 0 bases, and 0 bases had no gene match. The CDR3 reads CASSVGDRGYEQYF. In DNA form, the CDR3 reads TGTGCCAGCAGCGTAGGGGACAGGGGGTACGAGCAGTACTTC.

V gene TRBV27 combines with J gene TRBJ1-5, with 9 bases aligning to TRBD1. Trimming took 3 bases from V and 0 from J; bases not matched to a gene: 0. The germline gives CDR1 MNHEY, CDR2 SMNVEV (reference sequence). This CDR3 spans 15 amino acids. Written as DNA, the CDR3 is TGTGCCAGCAGTTTGACAGGGGGTAGCAATCAGCCCCAGCATTTT. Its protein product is CASSLTGGSNQPQHF.

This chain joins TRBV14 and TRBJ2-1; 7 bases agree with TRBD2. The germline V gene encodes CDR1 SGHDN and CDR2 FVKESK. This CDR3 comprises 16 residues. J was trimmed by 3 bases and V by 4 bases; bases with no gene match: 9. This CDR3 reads CASSLLGRGVYNEQFF. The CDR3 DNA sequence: TGTGCCAGCAGCCTGCTGGGCCGGGGGGTCTACAATGAGCAGTTCTTC.

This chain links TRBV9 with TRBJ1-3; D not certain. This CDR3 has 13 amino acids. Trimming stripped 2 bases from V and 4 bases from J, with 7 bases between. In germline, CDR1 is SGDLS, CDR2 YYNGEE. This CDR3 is CASSVNSGNTIYF. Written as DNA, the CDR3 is TGTGCCAGCAGCGTGAACTCGGGAAACACCATATATTTT. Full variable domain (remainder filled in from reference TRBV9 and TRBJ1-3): DSGVTQTPKHLITATGQRVTLRCSPRSGDLSVYWYQQSLDQGLQFLIQYYNGEERAKGNILERFSAQQFPDLHSELNLSSLELGDSALYFCASSVNSGNTIYFGEGSWLTVV.

CDR3 residues: CASSRSDSVNQPQHF. In DNA, the CDR3 is TGTGCCAGCTCACGCTCGGACAGCGTCAATCAGCCCCAGCATTTT. The chain combines TRBV18 with TRBJ1-5; D possibly corresponds to TRBD1 (6 bases). Germline CDR1 and CDR2: KGHSH and LQKENI. V lost 4 bases and J 3 bases, leaving 13 bases between the germline ends. This CDR3 is built from 15 residues. Looking up the rest from reference TRBV18 and TRBJ1-5 gives the full variable domain: NAGVMQNPRHLVRRRGQEARLRCSPMKGHSHVYWYRQLPEEGLKFMVYLQKENIIDESGMPKERFSAEFPKEGPSILRIQQVVRGDSAAYFCASSRSDSVNQPQHFGDGTRLSIL.